Listed here are 27 T cell receptor beta chains from one sample, sequenced in a study of blood T cell repertoires in COVID-19. The protocol was immunoSEQ multiplex PCR, while the TCRdb copy is restricted to in-frame clones and leaves out a portion. Seen here are almost 300,000 clones, about nine tenths observed once, and the top ten hold 11%. Sequencing used peripheral blood. The receptors originated from a woman aged 25 to 39 with COVID-19, enrolled during active disease.

This clone was seen only a few times. The chain is built from TRBV4-1 and TRBJ2-2, with 11 bases that match TRBD2. Trimming at V came to 1 base and at J to 3 bases, leaving 13 bases not matched to a gene. The CDR3 has 20 residues. In germline, CDR1 is MGHRA, CDR2 YSYEKL. As DNA, the CDR3 is TGCGCCAGCAGCCAAGTTGGGCTAGCGGGGGGCCCCTCCCACACCGGGGAGCTGTTTTTT. Amino acid sequence: CASSQVGLAGGPSHTGELFF.

The genes are TRBV6-5 and TRBJ1-1, with a tentative D call TRBD1 (5 bases). CDR1 and CDR2 (germline): MNHEY, SVGAGI. The CDR3 has 15 residues. Between the trimmed V and J ends, which lost 0 bases and 1 base, there was a span of 9 bases. CDR3 sequence reads: CASSYSWQGNTEAFF. For the CDR3, the DNA is TGTGCCAGCAGTTACTCATGGCAGGGGAACACTGAAGCTTTCTTT.

The chain carries TRBV4-1 and TRBJ1-1; a weak D match, TRBD1 (5 bases). The CDR3 length is 14 residues. Germline CDR1 reads MGHRA; CDR2 reads YSYEKL. V lost 4 bases to trimming and J lost 3 bases, with 12 bases between them. CDR3 coding DNA: TGCGCCAGCAGCCTAACGTGGGGCGACACTGAAGCTTTCTTT. Translating gives CASSLTWGDTEAFF.

V gene TRBV7-6 combines with J gene TRBJ2-3; possible D gene TRBD2, 6 bases. Trimming cost V 4 bases and J 4 bases, with 18 bases left between them. CDR3 length equals 16 residues. The germline V gene encodes CDR1 SGHVS and CDR2 FNYEAQ. The CDR3 here is CASSSPSRREADTQYF. In DNA, the CDR3 is TGTGCCAGCAGCTCCCCATCGCGGAGGGAGGCAGATACGCAGTATTTT.

The V gene is TRBV2, the J gene TRBJ2-1, with 8 bases identical to TRBD2. Per germline, CDR1 SNHLY and CDR2 FYNNEI. With 8 bases clipped from V and 2 bases from J, the junction kept 8 bases outside the gene matches. The CDR3 has 15 amino acids. As DNA, the CDR3 is TGTGCCAGCTCCTCAGCGGGGGCCCCCTACAATGAGCAGTTCTTC. Protein: CASSSAGAPYNEQFF. Full variable domain (outside the CDR3, taken from reference TRBV2 and TRBJ2-1): EPEVTQTPSHQVTQMGQEVILRCVPISNHLYFYWYRQILGQKVEFLVSFYNNEISEKSEIFDDQFSVERPDGSNFTLKIRSTKLEDSAMYFCASSSAGAPYNEQFFGPGTRLTVL.

V usage is TRBV5-1 and J usage is TRBJ2-1; the D gene is possibly TRBD1 (6 bases). The CDR3 consists of 13 residues. V shed 6 bases and J shed 9 bases, with 16 bases lying between them. Germline V CDR1 and CDR2: SGHRS, YFSETQ. Written as DNA, the CDR3 is TGCGCCAGCAAGCCCCCAGGGGACATTGAGCAGTTCTTC. This encodes CASKPPGDIEQFF.

J is TRBJ1-3 and V is TRBV6-2 or TRBV6-3, with 9 bases identical to TRBD1. From germline, CDR1 is MNHEY and CDR2 SVGEGT. J was trimmed by 1 base and V by 3 bases; bases with no gene match: 7. This CDR3 spans 17 amino acids. The CDR3 coding sequence is TGTGCCAGCAGTTATGGACAGGGGCTCCTATCTGGAAACACCATATATTTT. This translates into CASSYGQGLLSGNTIYF.

The J gene is TRBJ2-2, the V gene TRBV27; D gene unclear. Germline CDR1 is MNHEY and CDR2 is SMNVEV (reference sequence). Between the trimmed V and J ends, which lost 5 bases and 5 bases, there was a span of 9 bases. This CDR3 spans 13 amino acids. The CDR3 reads CASSPPGTGELFF. CDR3 sequence (DNA): TGTGCCAGCAGTCCCCCCGGGACCGGGGAGCTGTTTTTT.

This clone was seen a few times. The chain uses TRBV10-3 and TRBJ1-4; TRBD1 aligns across 7 bases. Per germline, CDR1 ENHRY and CDR2 SYGVKD. The CDR3 consists of 16 residues. Trimming at V came to 4 bases and at J to 1 base, leaving 6 bases not matched to a gene. The CDR3 loop reads CAISATGTVTNEKLFF. CDR3 DNA: TGTGCCATCAGTGCGACCGGGACAGTAACTAATGAAAAACTGTTTTTT.

V gene TRBV19 combines with J gene TRBJ2-7; 7 positions agree with TRBD1. Trimming removed 3 bases from V and 4 bases from J; junction bases left unmatched: 9. Per germline, CDR1 LNHDA and CDR2 SQIVND (reference sequence). The CDR3 runs to 15 residues. The CDR3 protein is CASSMAPGTEYEQYF. CDR3 coding DNA: TGTGCCAGTAGTATGGCCCCCGGGACAGAGTACGAGCAGTACTTC.

The CDR3 bases are TGTGCCAGCAGCGGGACATCCTACTCTGGAAACACCATATATTTT. Its protein product is CASSGTSYSGNTIYF. This sequence joins TRBV7-6 and TRBJ1-3, with D tentatively TRBD1 (6 bases). The CDR3 has 15 amino acids. Germline V gene lookup returns CDR1 SGHVS and CDR2 FNYEAQ. V lost 5 bases and J lost 0, with 11 bases in between. The whole variable domain, filled in from reference TRBV7-6 and TRBJ1-3, reads GAGVSQSPRYKVTKRGQDVALRCDPISGHVSLYWYRQALGQGPEFLTYFNYEAQQDKSGLPNDRFSAERPEGSISTLTIQRTEQRDSAMYRCASSGTSYSGNTIYFGEGSWLTVV.

V and J are TRBV6-5 and TRBJ2-5; possible D gene TRBD2, 5 bases. Trimming removed 8 bases from V and 4 bases from J, with 8 bases in between. CDR1 and CDR2 (germline): MNHEY, SVGAGI. This CDR3 region has 11 residues. CDR3 nucleotide sequence: TGTGCCAGCCTTCGGGGAGAGACCCAGTACTTC. It specifies CASLRGETQYF.

The genes are TRBV5-8 and TRBJ1-2; a weak D match, TRBD1 (5 bases). Germline V gene data show CDR1 as SGHTS and CDR2 as YDEGEE. The CDR3 runs to 12 residues. Trimming left V 3 bases short and J 4 bases short, with 7 bases between. The CDR3 protein is CASSYDSYGYTF. As DNA, the CDR3 is TGTGCCAGCAGCTACGACAGCTATGGCTACACCTTC.

The chain links TRBV4-1 to TRBJ2-5, with D perhaps TRBD2 (5 bases). Trimming pared 4 bases from V and 1 base from J, leaving 13 bases between. Germline lookup yields CDR1 MGHRA and CDR2 YSYEKL. CDR3 size: 15 residues. The CDR3 DNA follows: TGCGCCAGCAGCCTCAACACCGGGATCCAAGAGACCCAGTACTTC. This encodes CASSLNTGIQETQYF.

As DNA, the CDR3 is TGTGCCAGCAGCCAAGAGGGGACTAGCGCATACAATGAGCAGTTCTTC. It yields the protein CASSQEGTSAYNEQFF. The rearrangement uses TRBV4-2 and TRBJ2-1; 10 bases match TRBD2. The V and J ends lost 0 bases and 4 bases, in that order; junction bases with no gene match: 3. This CDR3 has 16 residues. CDR1 LGHNA and CDR2 YNFKEQ come from the germline V gene.

The chain uses TRBV4-1 and TRBJ2-1, with 11 bases lining up with TRBD2. After removal of 1 base from V and 8 bases from J, the junction contained 10 bases not matched to a gene. Germline V gene sequence: CDR1 MGHRA, CDR2 YSYEKL. CDR3 length equals 17 residues. The CDR3 DNA follows: TGCGCCAGCAGCCAAGTCGGTCTAGCGGGGGGAGAAGATGAGCAGTTCTTC. Translated, it gives CASSQVGLAGGEDEQFF.

The chain is built from TRBV5-6 and TRBJ2-3, with 12 bases matching TRBD2. J was trimmed by 5 bases and V by 0 bases; bases with no gene match: 10. Germline values: CDR1 SGHDT, CDR2 YYEEEE. The CDR3 is 18 amino acids. The CDR3 coding sequence is TGTGCCAGCAGCTTGGAAACGGGTCTAGCGGGGGGGCGAGATACGCAGTATTTT. This translates into CASSLETGLAGGRDTQYF.

The V gene is TRBV15, the J gene TRBJ2-1; possible D gene TRBD2, 6 bases. CDR1 and CDR2 (germline): LNHNV, YYDKDF (reference sequence). The CDR3 sequence is 14 residues long. Trimming cost V 0 bases and J 10 bases, with 13 bases left between them. The CDR3 sequence: CATSREGGSREQFF. CDR3 DNA sequence: TGTGCCACCAGCAGAGAGGGAGGTTCCAGGGAGCAGTTCTTC.

This rearrangement joins TRBV5-1 to TRBJ1-2; 7 bases agree with TRBD1. Germline loops: CDR1 SGHRS, CDR2 YFSETQ. The CDR3 covers 14 residues. The junction had 6 bases not matched to a gene; V was cut back by 3 bases and J by 4 bases. The CDR3 coding sequence is TGCGCCAGCAGCTCCACCACAGGGGTCTATGGCTACACCTTC. As protein: CASSSTTGVYGYTF.

The chain links TRBV28 to TRBJ2-7; D gene ambiguous. Germline V gene data show CDR1 as MDHEN and CDR2 as SYDVKM. V gave up 3 bases and J gave up 2 bases, with 14 bases separating them. The CDR3 is 15 amino acids. CDR3 residues: CASSLSPYAPYEQYF. The CDR3 DNA reads as TGTGCCAGCAGTTTGTCCCCCTATGCTCCCTACGAGCAGTACTTC.

DNA of the CDR3: TGTGCCAGCAGCCAAGGAGGAGCCTACAATGAGCAGTTCTTC. This encodes CASSQGGAYNEQFF. The J gene is TRBJ2-1, the V gene TRBV3-1 (or the pseudogene TRBV3-2); D gene unclear. CDR3 length equals 14 residues. The germline gives CDR1 LGHDT, CDR2 YNNKEL (reference sequence). V lost 1 base to trimming and J lost 2 bases, with 6 bases between them.

The chain couples TRBV6-5 to TRBJ2-3; TRBD2 matches at 7 bases. The CDR3 covers 16 residues. Trimming at V came to 2 bases and at J to 0 bases, leaving 5 bases not matched to a gene. Germline values: CDR1 MNHEY, CDR2 SVGAGI. The CDR3: CASSYSGVLSTDTQYF. The CDR3 DNA follows: TGTGCCAGCAGTTACAGCGGGGTACTTAGCACAGATACGCAGTATTTT.

This rearrangement joins TRBV5-6 to TRBJ2-3; perhaps TRBD1 as D (6 bases). Germline V CDR1 and CDR2: SGHDT, YYEEEE. V was shortened by 0 bases and J by 0 bases, with 14 bases between the two germline ends. This CDR3 spans 17 amino acids. In DNA, the CDR3 is TGTGCCAGCAGCTTGGTGCTGGGACAAACTAGCACAGATACGCAGTATTTT. It yields the protein CASSLVLGQTSTDTQYF. The full variable domain, its missing parts supplied by reference TRBV5-6 and TRBJ2-3, is DAGVTQSPTHLIKTRGQQVTLRCSPKSGHDTVSWYQQALGQGPQFIFQYYEEEERQRGNFPDRFSGHQFPNYSSELNVNALLLGDSALYLCASSLVLGQTSTDTQYFGPGTRLTVL.

This clone showed up just a few times. The junction departs from germline at one end; a sequencing error may be responsible. The chain couples TRBV25-1 to TRBJ1-4, with TRBD1 matching over 11 bases. The CDR3 covers 15 residues. Germline V gene lookup returns CDR1 MGHDK and CDR2 SYGVNS. The DNA for the CDR3 is TGTGCCAGCAGTACAGGGGGACAGGGGGGCCGGTCCCTGATTTTT. Its protein product is CASSTGGQGGRSLIF. Supplemented by reference TRBV25-1 and TRBJ1-4, the full variable domain reads EADIYQTPRYLVIGTGKKITLECSQTMGHDKMYWYQQDPGMELHLIHYSYGVNSTEKGDLSSESTVSRIRTEHFPLTLESARPSHTSQYLCASSTGGQGGRSLIFGSGTQLSVL.

CDR3 DNA: TGCGCCAGCGGTGGGGGTGGGACAGGGATCTACGAGCAGTACTTC. This codes for CASGGGGTGIYEQYF. The V gene is TRBV5-1, the J gene TRBJ2-7; 9 bases match TRBD1. This CDR3 is 15 amino acids long. The germline V gene has CDR1 SGHRS and CDR2 YFSETQ. J lost 3 bases, V lost 7 bases, and 11 bases had no gene match.

This chain uses TRBV6-6 with TRBJ1-2, with D unclear. The length of the CDR3 is 15 residues. V was trimmed by 0 bases and J by 2 bases, leaving 10 bases between them. CDR1 is MNHNY and CDR2 is SVGAGI in the germline V gene (reference sequence). The CDR3 here is CASSYSPRINYGYTF. CDR3 sequence (DNA): TGTGCCAGCAGTTACTCCCCCAGGATAAACTATGGCTACACCTTC.

This rearrangement joins TRBV10-3 to TRBJ1-1; 7 bases line up with TRBD1. With V trimmed by 5 bases and J by 0 bases, 6 bases remained unmatched. Germline loops: CDR1 ENHRY, CDR2 SYGVKD. The CDR3 contains 15 residues. The DNA for the CDR3 is TGTGCCATCAGTCTCGGGACAGTTTTGAACACTGAAGCTTTCTTT. Translation gives CAISLGTVLNTEAFF.